Detailed here is one TCR beta chain. Its antigen is undetermined. The trim removed 4 bases at V and 8 bases at J, leaving 6 bases unmatched. This CDR3 region has 14 residues. Germline V lookup: CDR1 LNHNV, CDR2 YYDKDF (reference sequence). Time point meaning: newly diagnosed GD, antithyroid drugs for less than 3 months. The TCR library was made from RNA that had been extracted from PBMCs in TRIzol. This entry belongs to a study of regulatory T cells in long-lasting Graves disease. Study-wide results and caveats: Among samples with persistent disease, TRBV28, TRBJ1-2 and TRBJ2-5 were favored.

Building the TCR beta libraries relied on iRepertoire HTBI primers, and CDR3 regions underwent Arm-PCR. A single record per CDR3 protein comes from TCRdb applying MiXCR to the multiplex PCR reads. The table records 420,000 or so distinct CDR3 sequences, around 15% of them present only once. This same sample was also taken into another study, of T cells in Graves' hyperthyroidism and ophthalmopathy. Turning to that study: When the TCR CDR3 underwent first-round RT-PCR, the HTBI primer set was used. Blood also showed most of the thyroid clonotypes that were expanded above 0.001.

The rearrangement uses TRBV15 and TRBJ2-1; the match to TRBD1 covers 9 bases. The clonotype comes from a woman in her late teens or twenties with Graves disease. The sample consisted of peripheral blood mononuclear cells (PBMCs), taken at new diagnosis, from a patient treated with antithyroid drugs. CDR3 DNA sequence: TGTGCCACCAGCACGGACAGGGGTTGGCATGAGCAGTTCTTC. Translating it yields CATSTDRGWHEQFF.